What follows describes a single T cell receptor (beta chain). This entry belongs to a study of high-grade serous ovarian cancer treatment subgroups. On the study more broadly: Samples averaged about 15,000 reads and several thousand unique TCR beta rearrangements.

The germline gives CDR1 SGHDN, CDR2 FVKESK. This CDR3 spans 13 amino acids. V lost 5 bases and J lost 5; bases outside the gene matches: 3. Here immunoSEQ multiplex PCR was the method, and the copy in TCRdb shows in-frame clones only, minus some. The sample has nearly 15,000 clones; around 85% are singletons. Tumor samples were obtained before definitive surgery or chemotherapy. This clonotype was sampled from a human donor with high-grade serous ovarian cancer. The material sequenced was tumor tissue. V and J are TRBV14 and TRBJ2-1; 7 nucleotides align to TRBD1. The CDR3 DNA reads TGTGCCAGCAGCGGGGACAGACACAATGAGCAGTTCTTC. Translated: CASSGDRHNEQFF.